Sequencing of this TCR beta chain was carried out in a study of CD8+CD57+ T cells in acquired aplastic anemia. At the level of the study: The sorted CD4+ and CD8+ cells yielded an average around 3 ug of DNA.

Notes on the study in general: The number of CD8+ CDR3 sequences shared by patients and controls was fewer than 35. Significance was not reached for CD8+ Simpson's diversity between patients and controls.

The template for TCR beta VDJ and CDR3 sequence profiling was genomic DNA. TCRdb re-called the reads through MiXCR, storing one row per CDR3 protein. The sample holds 250,000 to 350,000 distinct CDR3 sequences, around three fifths seen once. This clonotype was seen a handful of times. Its matching antigen is unknown. The germline V gene encodes CDR1 DFQATT and CDR2 SNEGSKA (reference sequence). This CDR3 comprises 12 residues. The V and J ends lost 6 bases and 2 bases respectively, with 11 bases between them. The TCR originated in a human donor with severe aplastic anemia or a healthy control (not recorded which). Sequencing used sorted CD4+, CD8+, or CD8+CD57+ T cells (not recorded which) from PBMCs. The chain recombines TRBV20-1 with TRBJ2-7; no clear D gene. The CDR3 region has the DNA TGCAGTGCCCCCTCTGGGACCTACGAGCAGTACTTC. Translating gives CSAPSGTYEQYF.